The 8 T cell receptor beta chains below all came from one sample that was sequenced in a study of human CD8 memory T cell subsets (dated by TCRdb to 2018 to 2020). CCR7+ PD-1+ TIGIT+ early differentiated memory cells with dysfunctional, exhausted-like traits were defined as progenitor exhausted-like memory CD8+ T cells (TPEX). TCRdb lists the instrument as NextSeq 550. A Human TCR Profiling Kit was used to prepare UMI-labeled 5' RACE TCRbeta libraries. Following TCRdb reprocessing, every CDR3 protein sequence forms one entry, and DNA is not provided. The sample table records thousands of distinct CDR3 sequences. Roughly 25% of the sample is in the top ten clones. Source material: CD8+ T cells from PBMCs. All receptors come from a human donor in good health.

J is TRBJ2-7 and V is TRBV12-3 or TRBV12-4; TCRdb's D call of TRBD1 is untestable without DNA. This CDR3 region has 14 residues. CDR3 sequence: CASTGTGNVYEQYF.

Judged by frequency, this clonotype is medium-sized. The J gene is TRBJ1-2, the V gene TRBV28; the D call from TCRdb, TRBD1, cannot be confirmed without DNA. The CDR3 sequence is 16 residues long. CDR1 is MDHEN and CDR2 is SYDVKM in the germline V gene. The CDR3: CASSLRDPGTIYGYTF.

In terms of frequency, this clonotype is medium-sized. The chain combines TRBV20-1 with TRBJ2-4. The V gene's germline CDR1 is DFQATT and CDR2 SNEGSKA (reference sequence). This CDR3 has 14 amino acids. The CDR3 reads CSARLALVKNIQYF.

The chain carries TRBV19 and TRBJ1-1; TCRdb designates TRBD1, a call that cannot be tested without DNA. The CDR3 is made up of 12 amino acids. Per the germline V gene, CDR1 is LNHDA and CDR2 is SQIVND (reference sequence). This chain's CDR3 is CASDPGGTEAFF.

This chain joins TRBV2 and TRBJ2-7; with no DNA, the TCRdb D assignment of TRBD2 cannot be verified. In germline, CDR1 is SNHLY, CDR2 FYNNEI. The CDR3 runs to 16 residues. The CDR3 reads CASRKIGGTTSYEQYF. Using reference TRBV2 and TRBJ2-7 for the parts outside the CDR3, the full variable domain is EPEVTQTPSHQVTQMGQEVILRCVPISNHLYFYWYRQILGQKVEFLVSFYNNEISEKSEIFDDQFSVERPDGSNFTLKIRSTKLEDSAMYFCASRKIGGTTSYEQYFGPGTRLTVT.

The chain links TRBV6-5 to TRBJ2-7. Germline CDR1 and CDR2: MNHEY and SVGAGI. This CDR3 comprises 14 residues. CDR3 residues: CASSPGGVAYEQYF.

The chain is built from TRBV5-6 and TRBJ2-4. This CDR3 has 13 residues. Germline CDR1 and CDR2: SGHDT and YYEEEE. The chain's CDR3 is CASSLGVKNIQYF.

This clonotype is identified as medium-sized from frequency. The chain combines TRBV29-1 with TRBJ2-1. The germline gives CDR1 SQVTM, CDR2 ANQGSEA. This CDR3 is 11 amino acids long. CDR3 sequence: CSVYSYNEQFF.